This is a list of T cell receptor beta chains from one sample in a study of cytomegalovirus exposure and HLA in healthy donors. Produced via immunoSEQ multiplex PCR; TCRdb's table is partial and in-frame only. The sample yields a few hundred thousand clones, 85% to 95% seen once. Sequencing input: PBMCs. These receptor sequences come from a girl aged 2-15 years in good health and CMV-seronegative. Both conserved end residues are part of each CDR3. Each record gives: CDR3 DNA, CDR3 protein, J gene, D gene, V gene, clone size. A D gene is named only where the DNA matches it firmly. The listing skips clone size in some rows; elsewhere it reads once, few, many or a size class.

cdr3_nt: TGTGCCAGCAGCTCGACAGGGGGTGGCTACACCTTC; cdr3_aa: CASSSTGGGYTF; j_call: TRBJ1-2; d_call: TRBD1; v_call: TRBV6-6; clone_size: -
cdr3_nt: TGTGCCAGCAGCCCCCGGGGACTAGCGGGAGTACTGGTCTACAATGAGCAGTTCTTC; cdr3_aa: CASSPRGLAGVLVYNEQFF; j_call: TRBJ2-1; d_call: TRBD2; v_call: TRBV28; clone_size: -
cdr3_nt: TGTGCCAGCAGTTACGCCGGTAATGAAAAACTGTTTTTT; cdr3_aa: CASSYAGNEKLFF; j_call: TRBJ1-4; d_call: -; v_call: TRBV6-6; clone_size: -
cdr3_nt: TGTGCCAGCAGTGAACTAGCGCCCCAAGAGACCCAGTACTTC; cdr3_aa: CASSELAPQETQYF; j_call: TRBJ2-5; d_call: -; v_call: TRBV2; clone_size: -
cdr3_nt: TGTGCCAGCAGTTTAAATATACACTACGAGCAGTACTTC; cdr3_aa: CASSLNIHYEQYF; j_call: TRBJ2-7; d_call: -; v_call: TRBV27; clone_size: -
cdr3_nt: TGTGCCAGCAGCTTGGCCTCCGGTTACCAAGAGACCCAGTACTTC; cdr3_aa: CASSLASGYQETQYF; j_call: TRBJ2-5; d_call: -; v_call: TRBV5-6; clone_size: -
cdr3_nt: TGTGCCACCAGCAGAGCCTTGGCAGGATCGAAAATGAACACTGAAGCTTTCTTT; cdr3_aa: CATSRALAGSKMNTEAFF; j_call: TRBJ1-1; d_call: -; v_call: TRBV15; clone_size: -
cdr3_nt: TGCAGCGTTGGACTAGCGGGAGAGACCCAGTACTTC; cdr3_aa: CSVGLAGETQYF; j_call: TRBJ2-5; d_call: TRBD2; v_call: TRBV29-1; clone_size: -
cdr3_nt: TGCGCCAGCATCTCTTGGGTTGGTAGCGGGAGTATAAATGAGCAGTTCTTC; cdr3_aa: CASISWVGSGSINEQFF; j_call: TRBJ2-1; d_call: TRBD2; v_call: TRBV10-2; clone_size: -
cdr3_nt: TGTGCCAGCGGTAGGGCAGGGTCGTACAATGAGCAGTTCTTC; cdr3_aa: CASGRAGSYNEQFF; j_call: TRBJ2-1; d_call: -; v_call: TRBV13; clone_size: -
cdr3_nt: TGTGCCTGGAGTAGCGGGACGAACACCGGGGAGCTGTTTTTT; cdr3_aa: CAWSSGTNTGELFF; j_call: TRBJ2-2; d_call: TRBD2; v_call: TRBV30; clone_size: -
cdr3_nt: TGTGCCAGCAGTGAAGGGGGGCCGGGCTATGGCTACACCTTC; cdr3_aa: CASSEGGPGYGYTF; j_call: TRBJ1-2; d_call: -; v_call: TRBV2; clone_size: -
cdr3_nt: TGCGCCAGCAGCTTGGATGTGGGAGCCCTCTACAATGAGCAGTTCTTC; cdr3_aa: CASSLDVGALYNEQFF; j_call: TRBJ2-1; d_call: -; v_call: TRBV5-1; clone_size: -
cdr3_nt: TGTGCCAGCAGCTTGGAGGCGCTGGGGAGGGAGACCCAGTACTTC; cdr3_aa: CASSLEALGRETQYF; j_call: TRBJ2-5; d_call: -; v_call: TRBV5-8; clone_size: -
cdr3_nt: TGTGCCAGCAGCTTACACACAGATACGCAGTATTTT; cdr3_aa: CASSLHTDTQYF; j_call: TRBJ2-3; d_call: -; v_call: TRBV11-2; clone_size: -
cdr3_nt: TGCGCCAGCAGCCAAGTTAACAGCCCCCAAGAGACCCAGTACTTC; cdr3_aa: CASSQVNSPQETQYF; j_call: TRBJ2-5; d_call: -; v_call: TRBV4-1; clone_size: -
cdr3_nt: TGTGCCAGCAGCTCGGATACCGGGACAGACTACTCCCCCCTCCACTTT; cdr3_aa: CASSSDTGTDYSPLHF; j_call: TRBJ1-6; d_call: TRBD1; v_call: TRBV11-2; clone_size: -
cdr3_nt: TGTGCCGCGGGCGAGTGGGATCAGCCCCAGCATTTT; cdr3_aa: CAAGEWDQPQHF; j_call: TRBJ1-5; d_call: -; v_call: TRBV10-3; clone_size: -
cdr3_nt: TGTGCCAGCAGCCCCCTCGGGGGGAAATCCTACAATGAGCAGTTCTTC; cdr3_aa: CASSPLGGKSYNEQFF; j_call: TRBJ2-1; d_call: TRBD2; v_call: TRBV7-9; clone_size: once